The source of this T cell receptor (beta chain) is a study of identifying expanded T cells in peripheral blood. Clones were read by immunoSEQ multiplex PCR, and TCRdb kept only the in-frame ones, dropping some. The sample records around 70,000 clones, roughly 88% being singletons. The junction had 5 bases not matched to a gene; V was cut back by 4 bases and J by 4 bases. The CDR3 loop spans 14 amino acids. CDR1 and CDR2 (germline): LNHDA, SQIVND (reference sequence). The sample taken for sequencing was blood. The receptor was isolated from a person aged 18-69 years in good health. J is TRBJ1-2 and V is TRBV19; TRBD1 matches 8 bases. CDR3 loop: CASSTDGQGYGYTF. The CDR3 region has the DNA TGTGCCAGTAGTACCGATGGACAGGGCTATGGCTACACCTTC.